This is a list of T cell receptor beta chains from one sample in a study of OX40 agonist ivuxolimab in advanced cancers. Repertoires were generated with immunoSEQ multiplex PCR, while TCRdb's copy carries only in-frame clones and drops some. The sample has 52,000 or so clones, about 82% seen once. The source material was CD4+ or CD8+ T cells sorted from blood, sampled in a trial of the OX40 agonist ivuxolimab. Receptors were obtained from an adult with an advanced solid tumor such as melanoma, head and neck, liver or kidney cancer. Each CDR3 is given with its conserved first and last residue. Fields, in order: V gene, D gene, CDR3 protein. D genes are given only for firm matches.

TRBV6-6,.,CASSYPEGELFF
TRBV5-4,.,CASSLAGSNYGYTF
TRBV4-1,.,CASSQLIIGGSTDTQYF
TRBV5-1,TRBD1,CASSSTGGGGNTIYF
TRBV11-2,.,CASSLTRQEKLFF
TRBV5-5,.,CASSLANTNYGYTF
TRBV27,.,CASRPGQQYNSPLHF
TRBV19,.,CASSIGGLISGTEAFF
TRBV5-5,.,CASSLAWGYSYNEQFF
TRBV19,TRBD1,CASSPLDRVGYGYTF
TRBV5-1,TRBD2,CASSLTSGGYEQYF
TRBV15,.,CATSSYTGEAFF
TRBV28,.,CASRTRSGANVLTF
TRBV4-3,.,CASSQEYLYSPLHF
TRBV19,TRBD1,CASTTRRTGDIKAFF
TRBV4-3,.,CASSQVGGTLHF
TRBV2,.,CASERSGATEAFF
TRBV6-1,TRBD2,CASSILAGGTYEQYF
TRBV14,.,CASSPGGRATNEKLFF
TRBV7-2,TRBD2,CASTPGGGRNNEQFF
TRBV7-2,TRBD2,CASSPGVGGGALETQYF
TRBV7-9,.,CASSLDNRPPQHF
TRBV7-3,.,CASSPPGNTDTQYF
TRBV4-2,TRBD1,CASSQRGDRINSPLHF
TRBV18,.,CASSQLGGSYNEQFF
TRBV4-3,.,CASSQDRGAIGDNEQFF
TRBV5-1,.,CASSPPGTTGNIQYF
TRBV13,.,CASSIGVYSGNTIYF
TRBV6-6,.,CASSYLGRGELFF
TRBV30,.,CAWSRERRYVTQYF
TRBV7-9,.,CASSLGELGSTDTQYF